The 9 T cell receptor beta chains presented below share a single source sample, sequenced in a study of beta chain features in type 1 diabetes. General observations from the study: There was a moderate but significant shortening of TCRB CDR3s in all four CD4+ subsets of Type 1 diabetes patients.

Antigens of these TCRs are unknown. Reverse transcription of all isolated RNA meant that expressed TCRB transcripts were sequenced. This table comes from immunoSEQ multiplex PCR, and its TCRdb copy is limited to in-frame clones, with some not included. There are 250,000 to 300,000 clones in the sample; 13% to 15% occur only once, and about 0.017% lies in the top ten. Sequencing was performed on naive CD4+ T cells from blood. The receptors originated from a man aged 25 to 40 with type 1 diabetes.

This clone has a handful of counts. The chain couples TRBV28 to TRBJ2-7, with D perhaps matching TRBD2 (5 bases). CDR3 length: 14 residues. Germline V CDR1 and CDR2: MDHEN, SYDVKM. V shed 5 bases and J shed 6 bases, with 17 bases lying between them. The CDR3 is CASSLPPGEREQYF. The CDR3, as DNA: TGTGCCAGCAGTCTCCCCCCCGGGGAGCGCGAGCAGTACTTC.

The sample holds a few counts of this clone. CDR3 loop: CASARDRNYGYTF. The CDR3 nucleotides read TGTGCCAGCGCCAGGGACAGAAACTATGGCTACACCTTC. The chain couples TRBV27 to TRBJ1-2, with 7 bases fitting TRBD1. The CDR3 has 13 amino acids. The V gene's germline CDR1 is MNHEY and CDR2 SMNVEV (reference sequence). After removal of 8 bases from V and 2 bases from J, the junction contained 5 bases not matched to a gene.

This clone appeared a few times. This chain connects TRBV2 to TRBJ2-7; a possible D gene is TRBD2 (6 bases). The V end lost 8 bases, the J end lost 2 bases, and 10 bases lay between the germline ends. This CDR3 spans 12 amino acids. Germline V gene lookup returns CDR1 SNHLY and CDR2 FYNNEI. Here the CDR3 reads CASGGDTYEQYF. CDR3 DNA sequence: TGTGCCAGCGGCGGGGATACCTACGAGCAGTACTTC. The whole variable domain, filled in from reference TRBV2 and TRBJ2-7, reads EPEVTQTPSHQVTQMGQEVILRCVPISNHLYFYWYRQILGQKVEFLVSFYNNEISEKSEIFDDQFSVERPDGSNFTLKIRSTKLEDSAMYFCASGGDTYEQYFGPGTRLTVT.

Only a few counts were recorded for this clone. The CDR3 region is CASSQDQRATLYEQYF. The CDR3 nucleotides read TGCGCCAGCAGCCAAGACCAGCGGGCTACCCTCTACGAGCAGTACTTC. The chain recombines TRBV4-3 with TRBJ2-7, with a tentative D call TRBD2 (6 bases). This CDR3 has 16 amino acids. The germline V gene encodes CDR1 LGHNA and CDR2 YSLEER. Trimming removed 0 bases from V and 3 bases from J, with 15 bases in between.

Written as DNA, the CDR3 is TGCGCCAGCAGAGACGGACAGGATACGCAGTATTTT. This translates into CASRDGQDTQYF. This chain links TRBV5-1 with TRBJ2-3, with D possibly matching TRBD1 (6 bases). Germline CDR1 and CDR2: SGHRS and YFSETQ. CDR3 length: 12 amino acids. The ends were cut back, 5 bases at V and 6 bases at J, with 10 bases in the middle.

The sample holds a few counts of this clone. V gene TRBV4-2 combines with J gene TRBJ2-6, with D hard to call. In germline, CDR1 is LGHNA, CDR2 YNFKEQ. V was trimmed by 4 bases and J by 1 base, leaving 8 bases between them. This CDR3 contains 15 residues. CDR3 sequence: CASSLEYSGANVLTF. DNA for the CDR3: TGTGCCAGCAGCCTCGAGTATTCTGGGGCCAACGTCCTGACTTTC.

The chain carries TRBV19 and TRBJ1-3; 8 positions agree with TRBD1. V shed 3 bases and J 0 bases; nucleotides not matched to a gene: 4. The CDR3 consists of 16 residues. Germline assignment: CDR1 LNHDA and CDR2 SQIVND (reference sequence). CDR3 residues: CASSMDRAFSGNTIYF. The CDR3 coding sequence is TGTGCCAGTAGTATGGACAGGGCCTTCTCTGGAAACACCATATATTTT.

V and J are TRBV28 and TRBJ2-1; D is undetermined. The germline V and J ends were trimmed by 6 bases and 1 base, with 16 bases remaining between them. Looked up from germline, CDR1 is MDHEN and CDR2 is SYDVKM. This CDR3 comprises 16 residues. For the CDR3, the DNA is TGTGCCAGCAGGGATAAAGGAGCTCCGTCCTACAATGAGCAGTTCTTC. Protein sequence: CASRDKGAPSYNEQFF.

The chain has TRBV18 and TRBJ2-2, with TRBD2 matching over 10 bases. Germline lookup yields CDR1 KGHSH and CDR2 LQKENI. The CDR3 extends over 18 amino acids. Germline trimming cut 3 bases from V and 4 bases from J; bases unmatched to any gene: 11. This CDR3 is CASSPRSLAGVTTGELFF. The CDR3 nucleotides are TGTGCCAGCTCACCTCGGAGTCTAGCGGGAGTTACCACCGGGGAGCTGTTTTTT.